Below, 13 T cell receptor beta chains from the same sample are listed, as sequenced in a study of blood T cell repertoires in COVID-19. The repertoire was sequenced with immunoSEQ multiplex PCR; TCRdb's copy has only in-frame clones and lacks some. The data contain more than 55,000 clones, around 79% of them singletons. The sequencing sample was made of peripheral blood. The receptor source for this set is a woman between 65 and 79 years old with acute or convalescent COVID-19.

This clone was counted only a few times. The chain uses TRBV7-9 and TRBJ2-7; a possible D gene is TRBD2 (6 bases). The CDR3 has 14 residues. Germline lookup yields CDR1 SEHNR and CDR2 FQNEAQ (reference sequence). V dropped 2 bases and J dropped 7 bases, with 15 bases sitting between them. The CDR3 bases are TGTGCCAGCAGCTTATTAAGAGCAGGAGGGGAGCAGTACTTC. As protein: CASSLLRAGGEQYF.

In this sample, this clone turned up once. The chain uses TRBV12-3 or TRBV12-4 and TRBJ1-2, with a possible D match to TRBD1 (6 bases). CDR3 length equals 12 residues. V was clipped by 6 bases and J by 2 bases, with 7 bases between them. The CDR3 loop is CASSGQNYGYTF. The CDR3 nucleotides read TGTGCCAGCAGCGGACAGAACTATGGCTACACCTTC.

V and J are TRBV7-9 and TRBJ2-1; D is ambiguous. CDR1 SEHNR and CDR2 FQNEAQ come from the germline V gene (reference sequence). V dropped 1 base and J dropped 9 bases, with 10 bases sitting between them. The CDR3 has 13 amino acids. The CDR3 nucleotides read TGTGCCAGCAGCTTAGGGTCGGGTAGTGAGCAGTTCTTC. It encodes CASSLGSGSEQFF.

The chain has TRBV19 and TRBJ1-2; a weak D match, TRBD1 (6 bases). The CDR3 spans 13 residues. CDR1 and CDR2 from the germline V gene are LNHDA and SQIVND (reference sequence). The germline V and J ends were trimmed by 5 bases and 2 bases, with 9 bases remaining between them. The DNA for the CDR3 is TGTGCCAGTAGTGGACAGTTCAACTATGGCTACACCTTC. This sequence encodes CASSGQFNYGYTF.

This clone was counted a few times. V and J are TRBV5-1 and TRBJ2-1, with TRBD1 as a possible D gene (6 bases). V lost 3 bases to trimming and J lost 9 bases, with 13 bases between them. Germline V CDR1 and CDR2: SGHRS, YFSETQ. This CDR3 contains 13 residues. CDR3 sequence: CASSWGTSSEQFF. The DNA for the CDR3 is TGCGCCAGCAGCTGGGGGACAAGTAGTGAGCAGTTCTTC.

There are a few counts of this clone. The CDR3 DNA reads as TGTGCCAGCAGCTTTAGAACAGGGATCGCAACTAATGAAAAACTGTTTTTT. Translation gives CASSFRTGIATNEKLFF. V and J are TRBV11-2 and TRBJ1-4, with a weak D call TRBD1 (6 bases). Germline V gene sequence: CDR1 SGHAT, CDR2 FQNNGV. Trimming cost V 3 bases and J 0 bases, with 14 bases left between them. The CDR3 is 17 amino acids.

This clone turned up a few times. The rearrangement uses TRBV9 and TRBJ2-7, with D possibly matching TRBD1 (6 bases). V dropped 0 bases and J dropped 2 bases, with 15 bases sitting between them. The germline CDR1 and CDR2 sequences are SGDLS and YYNGEE. This CDR3 comprises 16 residues. The CDR3 loop is CASSVGRAGDTYEQYF. The CDR3 region has the DNA TGTGCCAGCAGCGTAGGTAGGGCAGGGGACACCTACGAGCAGTACTTC.

The J gene is TRBJ1-4, the V gene TRBV9; the D is unclear. This CDR3 spans 15 amino acids. Germline CDR1 reads SGDLS; CDR2 reads YYNGEE. V was pared by 4 bases and J by 8 bases, with 18 bases between. The CDR3 region has the DNA TGTGCCAGCAGCCCCAGCGGTGGGGAGATAGAAAAACTGTTTTTT. As protein: CASSPSGGEIEKLFF. Looking up the rest from reference TRBV9 and TRBJ1-4 gives the full variable domain: DSGVTQTPKHLITATGQRVTLRCSPRSGDLSVYWYQQSLDQGLQFLIQYYNGEERAKGNILERFSAQQFPDLHSELNLSSLELGDSALYFCASSPSGGEIEKLFFGSGTQLSVL.

The rearrangement links TRBV9 to TRBJ2-5, with 11 bases that match TRBD2. V shed 3 bases and J 5 bases; nucleotides not matched to a gene: 6. Germline loops: CDR1 SGDLS, CDR2 YYNGEE. CDR3 length equals 15 residues. The CDR3 DNA sequence: TGTGCCAGCAGCGCCGATAGCGGGGGGGCGGAGACCCAGTACTTC. Its translation: CASSADSGGAETQYF.

CDR3: CASSYEGGRRADTQYF. CDR3 sequence (DNA): TGTGCCAGCAGTTACGAAGGGGGCAGGAGGGCAGATACGCAGTATTTT. This chain joins TRBV6-5 and TRBJ2-3; weak D call: TRBD1 (7 bases). V was pared by 2 bases and J by 4 bases, with 16 bases between. Germline V lookup: CDR1 MNHEY, CDR2 SVGAGI. The CDR3 spans 16 residues.

The CDR3 sequence is CASSGRQGPTEAFF. The CDR3 nucleotides are TGTGCCAGCAGCGGCCGACAGGGTCCCACTGAAGCTTTCTTT. The chain is built from TRBV7-8 and TRBJ1-1; 7 bases are a match to TRBD1. The CDR3 has 14 residues. Germline trimming cut 5 bases from V and 4 bases from J; bases unmatched to any gene: 7. CDR1 is SGHVS, CDR2 FQNEAQ, per germline.

The J gene is TRBJ2-7, the V gene TRBV11-2; D is unclear. This CDR3 contains 13 residues. Germline V gives CDR1 SGHAT, CDR2 FQNNGV. Trimming cost V 0 bases and J 0 bases, with 3 bases left between them. CDR3 DNA sequence: TGTGCCAGCAGCTTAGACAGCTCCTACGAGCAGTACTTC. Translating it yields CASSLDSSYEQYF. Combining the CDR3 with reference TRBV11-2 and TRBJ2-7 gives the whole variable domain EAGVAQSPRYKIIEKRQSVAFWCNPISGHATLYWYQQILGQGPKLLIQFQNNGVVDDSQLPKDRFSAERLKGVDSTLKIQPAKLEDSAVYLCASSLDSSYEQYFGPGTRLTVT.

This clone has a single count. The rearrangement links TRBV30 to TRBJ2-7; D possibly corresponds to TRBD1 (6 bases). Germline values: CDR1 GTSNPN, CDR2 SVGIG (reference sequence). V was pared by 1 base and J by 1 base, with 14 bases between. The CDR3 consists of 15 residues. Here the CDR3 DNA reads TGTGCCTGGAGTGACCCCTTGACAGGTTCCTACGAGCAGTACTTC. Protein product: CAWSDPLTGSYEQYF.